Each of the 32 T cell receptor beta chains below was sequenced from the same sample in a study of PD-L1 blockade in urothelial cancer. Time point indicated: pretreatment peripheral blood. The table came from immunoSEQ multiplex PCR; TCRdb's copy has only in-frame clones and leaves some out. The sample includes tens of thousands of clones, over 75% of them seen just once. The input for sequencing was PBMCs, taken around atezolizumab (anti-PD-L1) treatment. The source of these receptors is a man between 65 and 79 years old with urothelial cancer.

The CDR3 coding sequence is TGTGCCAGCAGTTACGGGGACACACTCTCCTACGAGCAGTACTTC. As protein: CASSYGDTLSYEQYF. V is TRBV6-5 and J is TRBJ2-7; weak D call: TRBD1 (6 bases). The CDR3 spans 15 residues. V lost 2 bases to trimming and J lost 0 bases, with 11 bases between them. The germline gives CDR1 MNHEY, CDR2 SVGAGI.

V and J are TRBV6-1 and TRBJ2-1; D perhaps matches TRBD2 (5 bases). Trimming took 6 bases from V and 5 from J, leaving 8 bases between them. Germline CDR1 and CDR2: MNHNS and SASEGT. The length of the CDR3 is 12 residues. The CDR3 DNA reads as TGTGCCAGCAGGGACTTCCACAATGAGCAGTTCTTC. Protein sequence: CASRDFHNEQFF.

The V gene is TRBV2, the J gene TRBJ2-5; the D is unclear. CDR1 is SNHLY and CDR2 is FYNNEI in the germline V gene. This CDR3 contains 15 residues. V shed 8 bases and J shed 0 bases, with 16 bases lying between them. CDR3 sequence reads: CASLETRPNQETQYF. CDR3 bases: TGTGCCAGCCTAGAAACCAGACCAAACCAAGAGACCCAGTACTTC.

The CDR3 DNA reads as TGTGCCAGCAGTGAAGTTGTTGGGCAGGGGGTCGGGGAGCTGTTTTTT. Translated: CASSEVVGQGVGELFF. The rearrangement uses TRBV6-1 and TRBJ2-2, with 7 nucleotides matching TRBD1. The CDR3 is 16 residues long. Trimming removed 1 base from V and 7 bases from J; junction bases left unmatched: 9. CDR1 is MNHNS and CDR2 is SASEGT in the germline V gene.

The chain joins TRBV7-9 to TRBJ2-7; 12 bases are a match to TRBD2. The CDR3 covers 15 residues. CDR1 is SEHNR, CDR2 FQNEAQ, per germline (reference sequence). With 5 bases clipped from V and 4 bases from J, the junction kept 6 bases outside the gene matches. The chain's CDR3 is CASSRQTSGSYEQYF. CDR3 in DNA: TGTGCCAGCAGCCGCCAGACTAGCGGGAGTTACGAGCAGTACTTC.

The chain links TRBV5-6 to TRBJ2-6; 7 nucleotides match TRBD1. The CDR3 covers 19 residues. The germline gives CDR1 SGHDT, CDR2 YYEEEE. The trim removed 2 bases at V and 2 bases at J, leaving 13 bases unmatched. The CDR3 sequence: CASSFGWQGEFPGANVLTF. CDR3 coding DNA: TGTGCCAGCAGCTTCGGCTGGCAGGGGGAGTTCCCTGGGGCCAACGTCCTGACTTTC.

The chain recombines TRBV5-1 with TRBJ2-1, with 14 bases lining up with TRBD2. The CDR3 covers 16 residues. The junction had 6 bases not matched to a gene; V was cut back by 3 bases and J by 7 bases. From germline, CDR1 is SGHRS and CDR2 YFSETQ. The CDR3 loop reads CASSSGLAGVRNEQFF. CDR3 DNA: TGCGCCAGCAGCTCGGGACTAGCGGGAGTTCGAAATGAGCAGTTCTTC.

This rearrangement joins TRBV6-1 to TRBJ2-6; 10 bases agree with TRBD1. With 0 bases clipped from V and 3 bases from J, the junction kept 2 bases outside the gene matches. CDR1 and CDR2 from the germline V gene are MNHNS and SASEGT. The CDR3 covers 17 residues. CDR3 bases: TGTGCCAGCAGTGAAGCGACAGGGGGCGGTGGGGCCAACGTCCTGACTTTC. Translating it yields CASSEATGGGGANVLTF.

As for this clone: The junction and the germline gene differ at one end; a read error may be behind it. DNA of the CDR3: TGCGCCAGCAGCTTGGCTAGTAGATTCTTC. This encodes CASSLASRFF. V is TRBV5-1 and J is TRBJ1-2; unclear D gene. The CDR3 runs to 10 residues. The germline gives CDR1 SGHRS, CDR2 YFSETQ.

This chain connects TRBV5-6 to TRBJ2-1; possible D gene TRBD1, 5 bases. This CDR3 has 14 amino acids. The V gene's germline CDR1 is SGHDT and CDR2 YYEEEE. With 2 bases removed from V and 4 bases from J, the gap between germline ends came to 10 bases. The CDR3 loop reads CASSLQTGYNEQFF. CDR3 bases: TGTGCCAGCAGCTTACAAACAGGTTACAATGAGCAGTTCTTC.

The CDR3 nucleotides read TGTGCCAGCAGCGTAAGAGACGGGCGGACAAACACCGGGGAGCTGTTTTTT. Encoded protein: CASSVRDGRTNTGELFF. This sequence joins TRBV7-3 and TRBJ2-2; D is possibly TRBD1 (5 bases). From germline, CDR1 is SGHTA and CDR2 FQGTGA. CDR3 length equals 17 residues. The V and J ends lost 5 bases and 2 bases respectively, with 18 bases between them.

The CDR3 coding sequence is TGCAGTCCTACTCAGGGGGATGAGCAGTTCTTC. Translation gives CSPTQGDEQFF. The rearrangement uses TRBV20-1 and TRBJ2-1; TRBD1 aligns across 7 bases. Germline assignment: CDR1 DFQATT and CDR2 SNEGSKA (reference sequence). CDR3 size: 11 residues. The trim removed 8 bases at V and 8 bases at J, leaving 6 bases unmatched.

The rearrangement links TRBV5-1 to TRBJ2-3; TRBD2 agrees at 10 bases. This CDR3 has 15 amino acids. The V gene's germline CDR1 is SGHRS and CDR2 YFSETQ. Trimming at V came to 4 bases and at J to 4 bases, leaving 6 bases not matched to a gene. The CDR3 sequence is CASSPLAGAPDTQYF. The CDR3 DNA reads TGCGCCAGCAGCCCCCTAGCGGGAGCACCAGATACGCAGTATTTT.

The chain is built from TRBV7-8 and TRBJ1-1; possible D gene TRBD1, 6 bases. V dropped 8 bases and J dropped 4 bases, with 11 bases sitting between them. This CDR3 has 12 residues. Germline assignment: CDR1 SGHVS and CDR2 FQNEAQ. This CDR3 is CASEDSPTEAFF. The CDR3 nucleotides are TGTGCCAGCGAGGACAGCCCCACTGAAGCTTTCTTT.

The chain recombines TRBV18 with TRBJ2-7, with TRBD1 identical over 7 bases. Germline V lookup: CDR1 KGHSH, CDR2 LQKENI. J lost 6 bases, V lost 2 bases, and 10 bases had no gene match. The CDR3 runs 15 residues. The CDR3 DNA reads as TGTGCCAGCTCACCATCTCGGGGACAGTCAGCCGAGCAGTACTTC. It is translated as CASSPSRGQSAEQYF.

This chain uses TRBV5-3 with TRBJ2-1; perhaps TRBD1 as D (5 bases). TRBV5-3 has ORF status, its function being uncertain. This CDR3 is 11 amino acids long. Trimming left V 5 bases short and J 8 bases short, with 8 bases between. CDR3 nucleotide sequence: TGTGCCAGAAGTACCAGGGATGAGCAGTTCTTC. Its protein is CARSTRDEQFF.

CDR3 nucleotide sequence: TGTGCCAGCAGCCAAAGACTAGCGGGAGGGAAAGAGACCCAGTACTTC. This gives the protein CASSQRLAGGKETQYF. The chain is built from TRBV4-2 and TRBJ2-5; TRBD2 matches at 14 bases. The CDR3 covers 16 residues. Trimming removed 2 bases from V and 3 bases from J; junction bases left unmatched: 2. Germline values: CDR1 LGHNA, CDR2 YNFKEQ.

V usage is TRBV30 and J usage is TRBJ2-7; D not certain. Per germline, CDR1 GTSNPN and CDR2 SVGIG (reference sequence). V was clipped by 3 bases and J by 3 bases, with 9 bases between them. This CDR3 is 12 amino acids long. DNA for the CDR3: TGTGCCTGGAGCCCGCAGAACTACGAGCAGTACTTC. It codes for CAWSPQNYEQYF.

The chain links TRBV25-1 to TRBJ2-3; TRBD2 is a possible D gene (5 bases). With 5 bases removed from V and 11 bases from J, the gap between germline ends came to 14 bases. CDR1 and CDR2 (germline): MGHDK, SYGVNS. The CDR3 is 12 residues long. The CDR3 spells CASSSPQRQQYF. For the CDR3, the DNA is TGTGCCAGCAGTTCCCCCCAGCGGCAGCAGTATTTT.

This clone came up once. The chain couples TRBV9 to TRBJ2-1, with TRBD2 identical over 7 bases. The CDR3 runs to 15 residues. V lost 2 bases, J lost 8 bases, and 10 bases stayed unmatched. Germline V gives CDR1 SGDLS, CDR2 YYNGEE. The CDR3 here is CASSVLGLGVDEQFF. The CDR3 DNA reads TGTGCCAGCAGCGTGCTTGGACTAGGGGTTGATGAGCAGTTCTTC.

J is TRBJ2-5 and V is TRBV19, with 10 bases lining up with TRBD1. The CDR3 is 14 residues long. V trimming: 9 bases; J trimming: 5 bases; junction bases outside the gene matches: 9. Germline V gene lookup returns CDR1 LNHDA and CDR2 SQIVND (reference sequence). The CDR3 spells CASRDRGQRETQYF. Here the CDR3 DNA reads TGTGCCAGCCGAGACAGGGGGCAGAGGGAGACCCAGTACTTC.

This rearrangement joins TRBV18 to TRBJ2-1; D perhaps matches TRBD2 (5 bases). This CDR3 comprises 12 residues. The germline V and J ends were trimmed by 3 bases and 7 bases, with 7 bases remaining between them. Germline CDR1 KGHSH, CDR2 LQKENI. CDR3 nucleotide sequence: TGTGCCAGCTCACCTACGGGGAATGAGCAGTTCTTC. As protein: CASSPTGNEQFF.

This clone is medium-sized (0.01 to 0.1%) within its sample. The rearrangement joins TRBV30 to TRBJ2-2; maybe TRBD2 (7 bases). The CDR3 totals 14 residues. CDR1 is GTSNPN and CDR2 is SVGIG in the germline V gene (reference sequence). The V end lost 0 bases, the J end lost 6 bases, and 11 bases lay between the germline ends. In DNA form, the CDR3 reads TGTGCCTGGAGTGTAGGGGGGGGTCCCGGGGAGCTGTTTTTT. Translated: CAWSVGGGPGELFF.

The genes are TRBV2 and TRBJ2-2, with D possibly matching TRBD2 (5 bases). This CDR3 region has 15 residues. V lost 2 bases to trimming and J lost 2 bases, with 9 bases between them. The germline V gene has CDR1 SNHLY and CDR2 FYNNEI. For the CDR3, the DNA is TGTGCCAGCAGTGAAACCGGGATCAACACCGGGGAGCTGTTTTTT. Amino acids: CASSETGINTGELFF. Full variable domain (outside the CDR3, taken from reference TRBV2 and TRBJ2-2): EPEVTQTPSHQVTQMGQEVILRCVPISNHLYFYWYRQILGQKVEFLVSFYNNEISEKSEIFDDQFSVERPDGSNFTLKIRSTKLEDSAMYFCASSETGINTGELFFGEGSRLTVL.

The gene calls are TRBV6-5 and TRBJ2-5, with TRBD2 identical over 11 bases. Germline V gives CDR1 MNHEY, CDR2 SVGAGI. Trimming removed 4 bases from V and 5 bases from J; junction bases left unmatched: 9. The CDR3 length is 16 residues. The CDR3 sequence: CASSFSTSGSGETQYF. The CDR3 DNA reads TGTGCCAGCAGTTTCTCTACTAGCGGGAGTGGGGAGACCCAGTACTTC.

The V call is TRBV6-1, the J call TRBJ2-7, with no clear D. V was cut by 6 bases and J by 0 bases, with 9 bases left in between. Germline V gene data show CDR1 as MNHNS and CDR2 as SASEGT. This CDR3 region has 13 residues. CDR3 amino acids: CASSLLSSYEQYF. The CDR3 DNA reads TGTGCCAGCAGCCTGCTAAGCTCCTACGAGCAGTACTTC.

The chain has TRBV21-1 and TRBJ2-5; the table's D call, TRBD2, was not checked against the DNA. TRBV21-1 is marked as a pseudogene. This CDR3 is 16 amino acids long. The DNA for the CDR3 is TGTGCCAGCAGCCGGGGATATAGCGGGAGGTTGAAGACCCAGTACTTC. Protein: CASSRGYSGRLKTQYF.

The chain couples TRBV19 to TRBJ2-1; 8 bases match TRBD2. Germline V gives CDR1 LNHDA, CDR2 SQIVND (reference sequence). V lost 7 bases and J lost 6; bases outside the gene matches: 8. The CDR3 is 14 residues long. CDR3 protein: CASKAGGLGNEQFF. The CDR3 bases are TGTGCCAGTAAGGCGGGGGGCCTGGGCAATGAGCAGTTCTTC.

The chain employs TRBV6-6 and TRBJ1-1; D is undetermined. Germline CDR1 is MNHNY and CDR2 is SVGAGI (reference sequence). The CDR3 consists of 14 residues. The ends were cut back, 2 bases at V and 4 bases at J, with 11 bases in the middle. The DNA of the CDR3 is TGTGCCAGCAGTTACGGCGGCTCTTCCACTGAAGCTTTCTTT. It specifies CASSYGGSSTEAFF.

This clone was seen a few times. This chain connects TRBV28 to TRBJ2-1, with D perhaps TRBD2 (6 bases). From germline, CDR1 is MDHEN and CDR2 SYDVKM. The CDR3 runs to 14 residues. V lost 6 bases and J 4 bases, leaving 13 bases between the germline ends. The CDR3 DNA sequence: TGTGCCAGCAGCCCGGAGGGCGGGTACAATGAGCAGTTCTTC. Its translation is CASSPEGGYNEQFF. Looking up the rest from reference TRBV28 and TRBJ2-1 gives the full variable domain: DVKVTQSSRYLVKRTGEKVFLECVQDMDHENMFWYRQDPGLGLRLIYFSYDVKMKEKGDIPEGYSVSREKKERFSLILESASTNQTSMYLCASSPEGGYNEQFFGPGTRLTVL.

This clone came up once. V gene TRBV19 combines with J gene TRBJ1-1, with D perhaps TRBD1 (6 bases). CDR1 LNHDA and CDR2 SQIVND come from the germline V gene (reference sequence). The CDR3 length is 13 residues. The germline V and J ends were trimmed by 10 bases and 7 bases, with 19 bases remaining between them. The CDR3 here is CATTTRQEHEAFF. The CDR3 nucleotides are TGTGCCACTACTACCAGACAGGAGCATGAAGCTTTCTTT. Filled out from reference TRBV19 and TRBJ1-1, the complete variable domain reads DGGITQSPKYLFRKEGQNVTLSCEQNLNHDAMYWYRQDPGQGLRLIYYSQIVNDFQKGDIAEGYSVSREKKESFPLTVTSAQKNPTAFYLCATTTRQEHEAFFGQGTRLTVV.

In nucleotides, the CDR3 is TGTGCCAGTAGTATTCGGACTCCCTACAATGAGCAGTTCTTC. Encoded protein: CASSIRTPYNEQFF. The chain recombines TRBV19 with TRBJ2-1, with TRBD2 as a possible D gene (5 bases). Deletions cut 3 bases from V and 2 bases from J, with 8 bases between. The CDR3 totals 14 residues. Germline V CDR1 and CDR2: LNHDA, SQIVND (reference sequence).